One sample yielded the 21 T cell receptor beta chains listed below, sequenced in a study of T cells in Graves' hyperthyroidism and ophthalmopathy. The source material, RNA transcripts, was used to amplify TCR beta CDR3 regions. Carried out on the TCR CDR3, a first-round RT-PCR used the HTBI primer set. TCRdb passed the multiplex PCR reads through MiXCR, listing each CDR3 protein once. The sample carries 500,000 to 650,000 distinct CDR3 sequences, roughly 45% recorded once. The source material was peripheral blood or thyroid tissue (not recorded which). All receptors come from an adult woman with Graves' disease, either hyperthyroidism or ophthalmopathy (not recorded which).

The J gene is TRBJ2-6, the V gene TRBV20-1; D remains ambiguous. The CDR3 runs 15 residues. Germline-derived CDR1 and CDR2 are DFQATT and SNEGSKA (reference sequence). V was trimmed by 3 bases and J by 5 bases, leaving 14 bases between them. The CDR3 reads CSASPDAAWANVLTF. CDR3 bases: TGCAGTGCTAGCCCCGATGCGGCCTGGGCCAACGTCCTGACTTTC.

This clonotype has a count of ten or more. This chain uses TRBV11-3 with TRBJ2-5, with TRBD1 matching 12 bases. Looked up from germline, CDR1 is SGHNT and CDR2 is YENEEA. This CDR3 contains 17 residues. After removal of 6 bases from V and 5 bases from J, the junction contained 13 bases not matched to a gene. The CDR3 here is CASSQNSGTGGTETQYF. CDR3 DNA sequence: TGTGCCAGCAGTCAGAATTCCGGGACAGGGGGCACGGAGACCCAGTACTTC.

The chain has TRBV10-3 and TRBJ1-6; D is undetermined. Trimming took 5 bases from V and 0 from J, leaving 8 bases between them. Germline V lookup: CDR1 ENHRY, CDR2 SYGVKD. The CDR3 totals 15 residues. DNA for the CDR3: TGTGCCATCAGTAGGACGGGCTCCTATAATTCACCCCTCCACTTT. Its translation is CAISRTGSYNSPLHF.

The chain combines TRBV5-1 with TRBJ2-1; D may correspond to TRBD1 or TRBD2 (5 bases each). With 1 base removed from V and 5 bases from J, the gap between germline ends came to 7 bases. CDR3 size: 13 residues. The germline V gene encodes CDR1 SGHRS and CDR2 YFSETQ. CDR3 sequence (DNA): TGCGCCAGCAGCTTGATGGGGGACAATGAGCAGTTCTTC. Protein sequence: CASSLMGDNEQFF.

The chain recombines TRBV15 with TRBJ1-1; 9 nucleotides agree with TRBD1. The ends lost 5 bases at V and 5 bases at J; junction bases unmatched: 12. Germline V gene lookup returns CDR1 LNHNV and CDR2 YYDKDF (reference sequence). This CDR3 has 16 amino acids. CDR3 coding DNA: TGTGCCACCAGCGTTGGGACAGGGTCAAAGGGAACTGAAGCTTTCTTT. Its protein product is CATSVGTGSKGTEAFF.

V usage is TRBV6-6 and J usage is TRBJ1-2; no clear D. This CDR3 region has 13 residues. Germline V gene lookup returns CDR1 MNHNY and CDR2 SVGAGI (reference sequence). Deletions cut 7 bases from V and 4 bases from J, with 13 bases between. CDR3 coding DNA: TGTGCCAGCACCGGGCTGGAGGGCTATGGCTACACCTTC. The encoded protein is CASTGLEGYGYTF.

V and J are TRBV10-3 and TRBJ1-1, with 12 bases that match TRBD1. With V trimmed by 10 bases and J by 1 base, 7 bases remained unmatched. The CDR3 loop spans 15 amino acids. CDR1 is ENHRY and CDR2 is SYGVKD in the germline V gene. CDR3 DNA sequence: TGTGCCACTAGGGGACAGGGGGCAGGGAACACTGAAGCTTTCTTT. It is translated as CATRGQGAGNTEAFF.

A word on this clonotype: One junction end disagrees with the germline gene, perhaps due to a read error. CDR3: CASSPRSRGPYERYF. The CDR3 DNA reads as TGTGCCAGCAGCCCAAGGTCCAGGGGGCCCTACGAGCGGTACTTC. The V call is TRBV7-2, the J call TRBJ2-7; TRBD1 agrees at 8 bases. This CDR3 has 15 amino acids. CDR1 is SGHTA and CDR2 is FQGNSA in the germline V gene.

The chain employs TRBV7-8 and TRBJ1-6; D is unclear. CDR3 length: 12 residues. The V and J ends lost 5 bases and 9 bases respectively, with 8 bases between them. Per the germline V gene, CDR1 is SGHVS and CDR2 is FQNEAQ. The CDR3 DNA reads TGTGCCAGCAGCCCCGACCCTTCACCCCTCCACTTT. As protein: CASSPDPSPLHF.

The CDR3 DNA reads as TGCGCCAGCAGCTTGGGATTACAGGGTGGGAGCAATCAGCCCCAGCATTTT. Translated: CASSLGLQGGSNQPQHF. The genes are TRBV5-1 and TRBJ1-5; D may be TRBD1 (6 bases). The length of the CDR3 is 17 residues. Germline CDR1 reads SGHRS; CDR2 reads YFSETQ. Trimming shortened V by 0 bases and J by 1 base, and 14 bases separated the two germline ends.

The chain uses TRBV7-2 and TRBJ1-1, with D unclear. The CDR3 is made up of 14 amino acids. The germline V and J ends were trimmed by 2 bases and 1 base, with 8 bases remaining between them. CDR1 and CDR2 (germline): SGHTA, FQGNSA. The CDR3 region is CASSLLRSNTEAFF. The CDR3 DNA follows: TGTGCCAGCAGCTTACTGAGATCGAACACTGAAGCTTTCTTT.

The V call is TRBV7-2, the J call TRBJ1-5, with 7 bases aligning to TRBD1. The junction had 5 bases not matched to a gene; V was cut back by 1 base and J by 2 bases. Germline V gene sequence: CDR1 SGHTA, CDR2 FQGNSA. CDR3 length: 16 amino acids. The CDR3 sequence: CASSLDDRVGNQPQHF. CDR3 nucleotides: TGTGCCAGCAGCTTAGATGACAGGGTGGGCAATCAGCCCCAGCATTTT.

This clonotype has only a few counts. The CDR3 sequence is CSVEGGATWDTEAFF. CDR3 in DNA: TGCAGCGTTGAAGGGGGAGCGACGTGGGACACTGAAGCTTTCTTT. The chain joins TRBV29-1 to TRBJ1-1; D remains unclear. Trimming left V 1 base short and J 3 bases short, with 15 bases between. CDR1 is SQVTM and CDR2 is ANQGSEA in the germline V gene. The CDR3 is 15 residues long.

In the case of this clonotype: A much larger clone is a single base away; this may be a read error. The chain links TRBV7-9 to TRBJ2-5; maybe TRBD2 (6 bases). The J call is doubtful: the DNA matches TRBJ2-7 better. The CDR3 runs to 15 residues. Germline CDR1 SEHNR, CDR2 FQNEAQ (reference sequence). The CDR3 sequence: CASGNWGVRLNEQYF. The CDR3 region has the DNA TGTGCCAGCGGAAACTGGGGGGTGCGCCTGAACGAGCAGTACTTC.

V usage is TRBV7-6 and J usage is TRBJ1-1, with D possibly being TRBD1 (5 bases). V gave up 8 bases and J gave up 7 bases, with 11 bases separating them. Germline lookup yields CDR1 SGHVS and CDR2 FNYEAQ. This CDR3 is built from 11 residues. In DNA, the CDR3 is TGTGCCAGCGGCCGGGGGAGTGAAGCTTTCTTT. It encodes CASGRGSEAFF.

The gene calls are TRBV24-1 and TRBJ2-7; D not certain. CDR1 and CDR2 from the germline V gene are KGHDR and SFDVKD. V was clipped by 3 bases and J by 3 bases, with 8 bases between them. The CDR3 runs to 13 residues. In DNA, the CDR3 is TGTGCCACCAGTGATCCGCCAGACTACGAGCAGTACTTC. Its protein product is CATSDPPDYEQYF.

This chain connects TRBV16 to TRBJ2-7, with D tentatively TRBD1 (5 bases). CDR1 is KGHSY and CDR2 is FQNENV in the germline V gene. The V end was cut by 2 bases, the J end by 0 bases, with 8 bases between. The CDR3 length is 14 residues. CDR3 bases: TGTGCCAGCAGCCAAGACAGCTACTCCTACGAGCAGTACTTC. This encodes CASSQDSYSYEQYF.

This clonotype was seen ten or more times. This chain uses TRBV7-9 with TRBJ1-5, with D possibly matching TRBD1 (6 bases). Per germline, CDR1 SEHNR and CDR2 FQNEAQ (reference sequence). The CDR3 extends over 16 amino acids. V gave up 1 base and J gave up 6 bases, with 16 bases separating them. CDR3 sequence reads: CASSLEVGGGFQPQHF. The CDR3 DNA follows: TGTGCCAGCAGCTTAGAAGTAGGGGGAGGATTTCAGCCCCAGCATTTT.

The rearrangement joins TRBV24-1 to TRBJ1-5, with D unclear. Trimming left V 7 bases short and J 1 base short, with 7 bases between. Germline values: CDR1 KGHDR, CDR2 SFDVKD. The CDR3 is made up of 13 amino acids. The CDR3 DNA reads TGTGCCACCAGCGTAGGGAGCAATCAGCCCCAGCATTTT. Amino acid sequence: CATSVGSNQPQHF.

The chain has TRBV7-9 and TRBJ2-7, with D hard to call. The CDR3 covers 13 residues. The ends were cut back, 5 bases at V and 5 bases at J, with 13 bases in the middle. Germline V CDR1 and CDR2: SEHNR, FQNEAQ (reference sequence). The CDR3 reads CASSRDLRHEQYF. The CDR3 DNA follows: TGTGCCAGCAGCAGGGATTTGAGGCACGAGCAGTACTTC.

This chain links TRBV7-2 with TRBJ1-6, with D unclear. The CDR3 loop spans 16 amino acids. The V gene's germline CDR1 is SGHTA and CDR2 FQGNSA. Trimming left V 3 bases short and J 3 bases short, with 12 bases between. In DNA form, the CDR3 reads TGTGCCAGCAGCTTCGCTCCTGACCTCTATAATTCACCCCTCCACTTT. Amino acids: CASSFAPDLYNSPLHF.